These 27 T cell receptor beta chains came from one sample sequenced in a study of CD8+CD57+ T cells in acquired aplastic anemia. Genomic DNA served as template for TCR beta VDJ and CDR3 profiling. TCRdb fed the reads into MiXCR, producing one record per CDR3 protein. The table shows about 150,000 distinct CDR3 sequences, with around 52% occurring only once. All patients picked for sequencing had shown, by flow cytometry, an expansion of CD8+CD57+ cells. The sequenced material came from sorted CD4+, CD8+, or CD8+CD57+ T cells (not recorded which) from PBMCs. All receptors come from a human donor with aplastic anemia.

This clonotype was picked up one time. The chain recombines TRBV12-3 or TRBV12-4 with TRBJ2-5; a possible D gene is TRBD1 (5 bases). Trimming shortened V by 5 bases and J by 5 bases, and 9 bases separated the two germline ends. CDR3 length: 12 amino acids. CDR3 coding DNA: TGTGCCAGCAGTCTCAGGGTGGAGACCCAGTACTTC. It is translated as CASSLRVETQYF.

The chain links TRBV19 to TRBJ2-7; D unclear. V was clipped by 8 bases and J by 2 bases, with 16 bases between them. Germline lookup yields CDR1 LNHDA and CDR2 SQIVND (reference sequence). The CDR3 is made up of 14 amino acids. CDR3 sequence: CASHTRRPTYEQYF. CDR3 DNA: TGTGCCAGTCATACAAGGAGACCGACCTACGAGCAGTACTTC.

The V and J genes are TRBV30 and TRBJ1-2, with unresolved D. The CDR3 totals 12 residues. Per germline, CDR1 GTSNPN and CDR2 SVGIG (reference sequence). The ends were cut back, 0 bases at V and 6 bases at J, with 8 bases in the middle. CDR3 bases: TGTGCCTGGAGTGTTTTAGGACATGGCTACACCTTC. Protein: CAWSVLGHGYTF.

This clonotype was recorded at least ten times. The CDR3 DNA reads as TGTGCCAGCAGTGATGGGGGGACAGTCTCTGGAAACACCATATATTTT. This sequence encodes CASSDGGTVSGNTIYF. The chain combines TRBV25-1 with TRBJ1-3; 7 nucleotides line up with TRBD1. V lost 3 bases, J lost 0 bases, and 5 bases stayed unmatched. Germline CDR1 is MGHDK and CDR2 is SYGVNS. The CDR3 contains 16 residues.

DNA of the CDR3: TGTGCCAGCAGCTCACAGGGGGCCTGGGTCAATTCACCCCTCCACTTT. This codes for CASSSQGAWVNSPLHF. The rearrangement joins TRBV11-2 to TRBJ1-6; TRBD1 matches at 9 bases. Per the germline V gene, CDR1 is SGHAT and CDR2 is FQNNGV. The CDR3 extends over 16 amino acids. V trimming: 4 bases; J trimming: 7 bases; junction bases outside the gene matches: 8.

The V and J genes are TRBV5-4 and TRBJ1-6; maybe TRBD1 (5 bases). CDR1 and CDR2 from the germline V gene are SGHNT and YYREEE (reference sequence). This CDR3 contains 14 residues. V lost 4 bases and J lost 7, with 12 bases in between. The CDR3 DNA reads as TGTGCCAGCAGCCTAATGGGGGTAAATTCACCCCTCCACTTT. It encodes CASSLMGVNSPLHF.

The J gene is TRBJ1-4, the V gene TRBV2; no firm D call. Deletions cut 10 bases from V and 12 bases from J, with 21 bases between. The CDR3 has 13 residues. In germline, CDR1 is SNHLY, CDR2 FYNNEI. CDR3 bases: TGTGCCACGCTTGGACGGGTTGGGGAAGAACTGTTTTTT. Translation: CATLGRVGEELFF.

Many counts were recorded for this clonotype. At one end the junction does not follow the germline gene, possibly because of a read error. The rearrangement links TRBV7-7 to TRBJ1-5; D uncertain. Germline values: CDR1 SSHAT, CDR2 FNYEAQ (reference sequence). This CDR3 is built from 13 residues. The CDR3 spells CASSSGPNQPQHF. The CDR3 DNA follows: TGTGCTAGCAGCTCAGGTCCCAATCAGCCCCAGCATTTT.

This clonotype was seen a handful of times. The chain employs TRBV7-8 and TRBJ2-3; D uncertain. The V end was cut by 5 bases, the J end by 2 bases, with 8 bases between. From germline, CDR1 is SGHVS and CDR2 FQNEAQ. The CDR3 runs to 13 residues. The CDR3 sequence: CASSLQITDTQYF. The CDR3 coding sequence is TGTGCCAGCAGCCTTCAAATCACAGATACGCAGTATTTT.

The V gene is TRBV24-1, the J gene TRBJ2-5, with 10 nucleotides matching TRBD1. V lost 0 bases, J lost 1 base, and 1 base stayed unmatched. CDR1 and CDR2 (germline): KGHDR, SFDVKD. This CDR3 has 16 residues. The CDR3: CATSDLRTGGQETQYF. The CDR3 region has the DNA TGTGCCACCAGTGATTTGCGGACAGGGGGCCAAGAGACCCAGTACTTC.

The chain has TRBV11-2 and TRBJ2-7, with 9 bases lining up with TRBD1. The length of the CDR3 is 15 residues. Germline V gives CDR1 SGHAT, CDR2 FQNNGV. V dropped 4 bases and J dropped 5; count of bases not matched to a gene: 9. CDR3 residues: CASSSRDRAIHEQYF. The CDR3 DNA is TGTGCCAGCAGCTCCCGGGACAGGGCAATTCACGAGCAGTACTTC.

Of note for this clonotype: Compared with germline, one end of the junction differs, possibly owing to a read error. The rearrangement links TRBV6-5 to TRBJ1-1, with D tentatively TRBD1 (6 bases). The CDR3 length is 16 residues. CDR1 MNHEY and CDR2 SVGAGI come from the germline V gene. The CDR3 protein is CASSYGETGMNTGAFF. As DNA, the CDR3 is TGTGCCAGCAGTTACGGGGAAACAGGGATGAACACTGGAGCTTTCTTT.

A note on this clonotype: A read error may produce the germline difference seen at one junction end. The rearrangement uses TRBV24-1 and TRBJ2-5; 11 nucleotides agree with TRBD2. The CDR3 has 16 residues. Germline CDR1 reads KGHDR; CDR2 reads SFDVKD. This chain's CDR3 is CATSEGSGREKETQYF. For the CDR3, the DNA is TGTGCCACCAGTGAGGGTAGCGGGAGGGAGAAGGAGACACAGTACTTC.

The chain is built from TRBV5-1 and TRBJ2-3, with D perhaps TRBD2 (6 bases). The CDR3 length is 15 residues. Trimming removed 3 bases at V and 0 bases at J, with 11 bases between. The V gene's germline CDR1 is SGHRS and CDR2 YFSETQ. The CDR3 DNA is TGCGCCAGCAGCTCGGGGGTGACTAGCACAGATACGCAGTATTTT. It translates to CASSSGVTSTDTQYF.

V gene TRBV20-1 combines with J gene TRBJ1-2; D unresolved. The CDR3 consists of 15 residues. The V gene lost 2 bases and the J gene lost 2 bases, with 15 bases spanning the gap. CDR1 is DFQATT and CDR2 is SNEGSKA in the germline V gene (reference sequence). CDR3 in amino acids: CSARSVSGRNYGYTF. CDR3 bases: TGCAGTGCTAGATCCGTTTCGGGCCGCAACTATGGCTACACCTTC.

As concerns this clonotype: A read error may account for a junction end that differs from germline. The chain links TRBV24-1 to TRBJ2-3; TRBD2 is a possible D gene (6 bases). CDR1 KGHDR and CDR2 SFDVKD come from the germline V gene. The length of the CDR3 is 15 residues. The CDR3, as DNA: TGTGCCACCAGGGCAGATTCAGGGACTGCAGATAGGCAGTATTTT. Its protein product is CATRADSGTADRQYF.

The chain has TRBV20-1 and TRBJ1-1; D may be TRBD1 (5 bases). This CDR3 is built from 15 residues. The V and J ends lost 0 bases and 7 bases respectively, with 18 bases between them. Germline V gives CDR1 DFQATT, CDR2 SNEGSKA (reference sequence). CDR3: CSARDPGKGRIEAFF. In nucleotides, the CDR3 is TGCAGTGCTAGAGATCCGGGGAAGGGGAGGATTGAAGCTTTCTTT.

The J gene is TRBJ2-3, the V gene TRBV11-3; TRBD2 matches 8 bases. Trimming took 3 bases from V and 12 from J; bases not matched to a gene: 2. This CDR3 region has 11 residues. CDR1 is SGHNT and CDR2 is YENEEA in the germline V gene. The CDR3 coding sequence is TGTGCCAGCAGCTTCGGGAGGGAACAGTATTTT. This sequence encodes CASSFGREQYF.

This clonotype was recorded at least ten times. The chain combines TRBV27 with TRBJ1-6; D not certain. V was clipped by 2 bases and J by 7 bases, with 6 bases between them. CDR1 and CDR2 (germline): MNHEY, SMNVEV (reference sequence). The CDR3 sequence is 13 residues long. The CDR3 DNA follows: TGTGCCAGCAGTTTAATTCGGAATTCACCCCTCCACTTT. Translating it yields CASSLIRNSPLHF.

The chain uses TRBV7-9 and TRBJ2-5, with unresolved D. V was clipped by 1 base and J by 5 bases, with 8 bases between them. The CDR3 sequence is 13 residues long. CDR1 and CDR2 (germline): SEHNR, FQNEAQ (reference sequence). The CDR3 nucleotides read TGTGCCAGCAGCTTAGTCTTGCAGGAGACCCAGTACTTC. This gives the protein CASSLVLQETQYF. Drawing the rest from reference TRBV7-9 and TRBJ2-5, the complete variable domain is DTGVSQNPRHKITKRGQNVTFRCDPISEHNRLYWYRQTLGQGPEFLTYFQNEAQLEKSRLLSDRFSAERPKGSFSTLEIQRTEQGDSAMYLCASSLVLQETQYFGPGTRLLVL.

The V gene is TRBV2, the J gene TRBJ2-3; D perhaps matches TRBD1 (6 bases). CDR1 is SNHLY, CDR2 FYNNEI, per germline. The CDR3 loop spans 15 amino acids. Trimming stripped 4 bases from V and 0 bases from J, with 11 bases between. The CDR3 here is CASSGGHSSTDTQYF. In DNA, the CDR3 is TGTGCCAGCAGTGGGGGACACAGCAGCACAGATACGCAGTATTTT.

This clonotype was picked up many times. The chain employs TRBV6-5 and TRBJ1-1, with D unclear. V lost 0 bases, J lost 2 bases, and 10 bases lay in between. CDR1 is MNHEY and CDR2 is SVGAGI in the germline V gene. This CDR3 spans 15 amino acids. CDR3 in DNA: TGTGCCAGCAGTTACTCGATAAGCGGTAACACTGAAGCTTTCTTT. Translating it yields CASSYSISGNTEAFF.

This clonotype has a count of ten or more. The chain joins TRBV2 to TRBJ2-7; TRBD1 matches 9 bases. V lost 7 bases, J lost 1 base, and 5 bases stayed unmatched. The CDR3 contains 14 residues. CDR1 and CDR2 (germline): SNHLY, FYNNEI. CDR3 residues: CASNSGTGSYEQYF. Written as DNA, the CDR3 is TGTGCCAGCAACTCCGGGACAGGGTCCTACGAGCAGTACTTC.

Ten or more counts support this clonotype. The CDR3 is CASSSTSTGNTEAFF. CDR3 DNA sequence: TGCGCCAGCAGCTCCACGTCGACAGGTAACACTGAAGCTTTCTTT. The V gene is TRBV5-1, the J gene TRBJ1-1, with D possibly TRBD1 on 6 matching bases. Germline CDR1 SGHRS, CDR2 YFSETQ. V was shortened by 3 bases and J by 2 bases, with 14 bases between the two germline ends. The CDR3 contains 15 residues. Filled out from reference TRBV5-1 and TRBJ1-1, the complete variable domain reads KAGVTQTPRYLIKTRGQQVTLSCSPISGHRSVSWYQQTPGQGLQFLFEYFSETQRNKGNFPGRFSGRQFSNSRSEMNVSTLELGDSALYLCASSSTSTGNTEAFFGQGTRLTVV.

This clonotype showed up many times. The chain uses TRBV12-3 or TRBV12-4 and TRBJ2-6; TRBD1 or TRBD2 may be the D gene (5 bases each). The length of the CDR3 is 15 residues. The V and J ends lost 7 bases and 0 bases respectively, with 10 bases between them. CDR3 residues: CASIQGPSGANVLTF. CDR3 nucleotide sequence: TGTGCCAGCATTCAGGGACCCTCTGGGGCCAACGTCCTGACTTTC.

This clonotype was detected ten times or more. The rearrangement uses TRBV20-1 and TRBJ2-1; D call uncertain. The CDR3 has 10 amino acids. V was trimmed by 3 bases and J by 8 bases, leaving 5 bases between them. Germline loops: CDR1 DFQATT, CDR2 SNEGSKA (reference sequence). CDR3: CSASLYEQFF. CDR3 sequence (DNA): TGCAGTGCTAGCCTGTATGAGCAGTTCTTC.

In this sample, this clonotype turned up many times. The genes are TRBV5-4 and TRBJ2-5; 8 nucleotides align to TRBD1. Germline CDR1 SGHNT, CDR2 YYREEE (reference sequence). Germline trimming cut 0 bases from V and 7 bases from J; bases unmatched to any gene: 11. This CDR3 comprises 16 residues. Written as DNA, the CDR3 is TGTGCCAGCAGCTTGGGAGGACAGGGCCGGAGAGGGACCCAGTACTTC. It specifies CASSLGGQGRRGTQYF.